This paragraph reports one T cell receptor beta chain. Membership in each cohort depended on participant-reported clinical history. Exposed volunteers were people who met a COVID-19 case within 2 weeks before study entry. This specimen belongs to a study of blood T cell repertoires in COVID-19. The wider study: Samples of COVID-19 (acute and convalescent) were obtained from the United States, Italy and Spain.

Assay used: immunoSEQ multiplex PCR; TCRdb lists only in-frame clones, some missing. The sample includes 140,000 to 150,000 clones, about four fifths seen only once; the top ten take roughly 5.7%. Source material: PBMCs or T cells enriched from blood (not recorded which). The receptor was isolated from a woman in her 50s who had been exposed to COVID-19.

This CDR3 reads CASSRGGGATNEKLFF. For the CDR3, the DNA is TGTGCCAGCAGTCGCGGTGGAGGGGCAACTAATGAAAAACTGTTTTTT. The V gene is TRBV5-8, the J gene TRBJ1-4, with a tentative D call TRBD1 (5 bases). From germline, CDR1 is SGHTS and CDR2 YDEGEE. V was cut by 5 bases and J by 0 bases, with 14 bases left in between. The CDR3 has 16 amino acids.